This T cell receptor (beta chain) comes out of a study of neurological immune-mediated disorders. Time point described: longitudinal time-point 1 (baseline). Unsorted libraries were prepared from 2 million PBMCs held at -80 C. TCRdb itself ran the 5' RACE reads through MiXCR, one entry per CDR3 protein. Counted here are 55,000 to 80,000 distinct CDR3 sequences, roughly an eighth occurring once; the ten biggest clones make up 3.5% to 5.5%. The CDR3 covers 18 residues. Trimming removed 2 bases at V and 3 bases at J, with 17 bases between. Germline V CDR1 and CDR2: SGHVS, FQNEAQ. V is TRBV7-8 and J is TRBJ1-6, with a possible D match to TRBD1 (6 bases). The specimen was PBMCs. The TCR was taken from a female donor with HTLV-1-associated myelopathy (HAM/TSP). CDR3: CASSLIWTAEYYNSPLHF. In DNA form, the CDR3 reads TGTGCCAGCAGCTTAATTTGGACAGCCGAATACTATAATTCACCCCTCCACTTT.